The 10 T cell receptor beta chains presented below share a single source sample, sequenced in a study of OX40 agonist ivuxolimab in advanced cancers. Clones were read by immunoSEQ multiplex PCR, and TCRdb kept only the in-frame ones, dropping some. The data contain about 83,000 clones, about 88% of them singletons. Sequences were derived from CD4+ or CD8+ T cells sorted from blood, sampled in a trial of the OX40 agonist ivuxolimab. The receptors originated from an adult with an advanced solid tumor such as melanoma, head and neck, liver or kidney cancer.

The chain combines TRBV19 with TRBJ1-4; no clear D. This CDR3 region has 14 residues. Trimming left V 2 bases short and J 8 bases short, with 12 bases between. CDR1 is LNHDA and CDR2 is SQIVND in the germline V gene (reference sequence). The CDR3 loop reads CASSISRVEEKLFF. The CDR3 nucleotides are TGTGCCAGTAGTATATCTAGGGTCGAGGAAAAACTGTTTTTT.

CDR3 amino acids: CASRFSETSVTSSYNEQFF. In DNA, the CDR3 is TGTGCCAGCAGGTTTTCCGAGACTAGCGTAACTAGCTCCTACAATGAGCAGTTCTTC. V usage is TRBV2 and J usage is TRBJ2-1; 8 bases line up with TRBD2. There are 19 residues in the CDR3. Losses at the gene ends were 6 bases for V and 0 bases for J; bases not matched to a gene: 16. From germline, CDR1 is SNHLY and CDR2 FYNNEI.

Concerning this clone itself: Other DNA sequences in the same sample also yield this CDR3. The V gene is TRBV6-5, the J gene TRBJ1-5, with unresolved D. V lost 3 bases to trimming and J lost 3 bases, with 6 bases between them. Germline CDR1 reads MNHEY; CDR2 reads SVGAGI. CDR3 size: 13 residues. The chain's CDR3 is CASSYGNNQPQHF. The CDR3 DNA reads TGTGCCAGCAGTTATGGAAACAATCAGCCCCAGCATTTT.

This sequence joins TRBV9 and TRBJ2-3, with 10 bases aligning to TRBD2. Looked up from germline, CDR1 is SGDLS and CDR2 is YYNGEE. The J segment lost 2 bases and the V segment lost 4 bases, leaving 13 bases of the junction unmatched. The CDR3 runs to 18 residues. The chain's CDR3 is CASSPRPGLASYTDTQYF. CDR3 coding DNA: TGTGCCAGCAGCCCCAGGCCGGGACTAGCGAGCTACACAGATACGCAGTATTTT.

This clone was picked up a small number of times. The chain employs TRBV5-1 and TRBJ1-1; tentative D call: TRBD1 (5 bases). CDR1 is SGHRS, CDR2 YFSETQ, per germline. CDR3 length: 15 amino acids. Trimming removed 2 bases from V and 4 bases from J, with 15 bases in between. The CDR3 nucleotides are TGCGCCAGCAGCTTCAGGGATCACGGGTCCACTGAAGCTTTCTTT. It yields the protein CASSFRDHGSTEAFF.

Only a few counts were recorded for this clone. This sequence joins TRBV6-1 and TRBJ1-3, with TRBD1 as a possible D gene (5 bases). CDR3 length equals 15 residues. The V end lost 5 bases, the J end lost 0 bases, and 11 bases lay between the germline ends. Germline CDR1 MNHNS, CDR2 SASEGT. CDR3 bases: TGTGCCAGCAGTCCCGGGGCGACCTCTGGAAACACCATATATTTT. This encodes CASSPGATSGNTIYF.

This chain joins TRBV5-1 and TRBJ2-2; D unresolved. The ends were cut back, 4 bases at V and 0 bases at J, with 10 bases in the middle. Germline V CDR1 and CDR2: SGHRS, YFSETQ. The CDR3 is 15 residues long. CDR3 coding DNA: TGCGCCAGCAGCCCCTCGGCCGCGAACACCGGGGAGCTGTTTTTT. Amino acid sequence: CASSPSAANTGELFF.

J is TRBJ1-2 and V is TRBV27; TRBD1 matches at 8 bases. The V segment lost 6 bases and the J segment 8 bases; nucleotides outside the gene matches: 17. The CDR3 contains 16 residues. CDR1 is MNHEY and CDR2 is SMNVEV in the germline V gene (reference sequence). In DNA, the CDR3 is TGTGCCAGCAGGGGCAGGGGGCGCCCCTGGGGATGGGGCTACACCTTC. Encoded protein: CASRGRGRPWGWGYTF.

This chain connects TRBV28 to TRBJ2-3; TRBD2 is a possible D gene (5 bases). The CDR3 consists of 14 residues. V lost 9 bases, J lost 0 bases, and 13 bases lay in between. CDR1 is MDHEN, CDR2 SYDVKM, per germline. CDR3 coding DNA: TGTGCCAGTCAGGAGGCAGGAAGCACAGATACGCAGTATTTT. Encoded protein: CASQEAGSTDTQYF.

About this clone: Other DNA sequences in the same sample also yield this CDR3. The CDR3 is CASSGQTYGYTF. The CDR3 DNA reads TGTGCCAGCAGTGGACAGACCTATGGCTACACCTTC. The chain uses TRBV6-1 and TRBJ1-2, with D possibly TRBD1 on 5 matching bases. This CDR3 spans 12 amino acids. The germline V gene has CDR1 MNHNS and CDR2 SASEGT. The ends were cut back, 4 bases at V and 4 bases at J, with 7 bases in the middle.